The present TCR beta chain was sequenced within a study of OX40 agonist ivuxolimab in advanced cancers. Study-level background: Patients receiving dose escalation had hepatocellular carcinoma, melanoma, renal cell or head and neck cancer. Findings and caveats of the study: The CD4+ and CD8+ T cells in the blood had expanded clonally by week 6 at 0.1 to 3.0 mg/kg. Expanded clones belonging to CD8+ T cells outnumbered, on average, those of CD4+.

The table came from immunoSEQ multiplex PCR; TCRdb's copy has only in-frame clones and leaves some out. Of tens of thousands of clones detected, 94% appear once; the ten largest clones hold roughly 2.6%. It was autoimmune disease history or systemic immunosuppression that excluded patients. Germline assignment: CDR1 SGHDT and CDR2 YYEEEE. J lost 0 bases, V lost 4 bases, and 4 bases had no gene match. The CDR3 is 16 residues long. As for this clone: Its specificity is unknown.

V gene TRBV5-6 combines with J gene TRBJ2-3; 11 bases fit TRBD2. The clonotype was recovered from an adult with an advanced solid tumor such as melanoma, head and neck, liver or kidney cancer. The material sequenced was CD4+ or CD8+ T cells sorted from blood, taken in a trial of the OX40 agonist ivuxolimab. CDR3 sequence reads: CASSRTSGWSTDTQYF. The CDR3 region has the DNA TGTGCCAGCAGCCGGACTAGCGGGTGGAGCACAGATACGCAGTATTTT. The whole variable domain, remainder taken from reference TRBV5-6 and TRBJ2-3, is DAGVTQSPTHLIKTRGQQVTLRCSPKSGHDTVSWYQQALGQGPQFIFQYYEEEERQRGNFPDRFSGHQFPNYSSELNVNALLLGDSALYLCASSRTSGWSTDTQYFGPGTRLTVL.